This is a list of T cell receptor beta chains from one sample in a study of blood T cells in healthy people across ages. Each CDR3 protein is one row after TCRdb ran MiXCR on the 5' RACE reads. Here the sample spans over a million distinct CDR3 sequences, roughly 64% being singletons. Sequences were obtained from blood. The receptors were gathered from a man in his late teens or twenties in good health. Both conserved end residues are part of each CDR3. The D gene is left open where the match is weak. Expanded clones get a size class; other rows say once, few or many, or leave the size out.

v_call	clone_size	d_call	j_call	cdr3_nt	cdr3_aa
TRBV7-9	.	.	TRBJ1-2	TGTGCCAGCAGCTTAGTTCGGACGGAACTCGGAGGCTACACCTTC	CASSLVRTELGGYTF
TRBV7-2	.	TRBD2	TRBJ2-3	TGTGCCAGCAGCCCTCGGACTAGCGGGGGGTTCACAGATACGCAGTATTTT	CASSPRTSGGFTDTQYF
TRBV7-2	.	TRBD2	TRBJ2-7	TGTGCCAGCAAACTGAGGACTAGCGGGTACTACGAGCAGTACTTC	CASKLRTSGYYEQYF
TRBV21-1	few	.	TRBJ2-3	TGTGCCAGCAGCAAAGCGGCTAACTGCACAGATACGCAGTATTTT	CASSKAANCTDTQYF
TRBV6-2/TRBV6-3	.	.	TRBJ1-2	TGTGCCAGCTTTGTCTTCGGAGACTATGGCTACACCTTC	CASFVFGDYGYTF
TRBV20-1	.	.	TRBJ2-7	TGCAGTGCTATCCGGGACGGTTCCTACGAGCAGTACTTC	CSAIRDGSYEQYF
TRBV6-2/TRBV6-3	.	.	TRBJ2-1	TGTGCCAGTAGTACGGGGCCAAGCTCCTGCAATGAGCAGTTCTTC	CASSTGPSSCNEQFF
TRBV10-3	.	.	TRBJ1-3	TGTGCCATCAGTGAGTCCCCTCAGCCCTCTGGAAACACCATATATTTT	CAISESPQPSGNTIYF
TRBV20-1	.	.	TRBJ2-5	TGCAGTGCTAGGCATTCGGGACTCGAGACCCAGTACTTC	CSARHSGLETQYF
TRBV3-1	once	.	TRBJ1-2	TGTGCCAGCAGAGGCAGGACCAACTCTAACTATGGCTACACCTTC	CASRGRTNSNYGYTF
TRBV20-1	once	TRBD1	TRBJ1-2	TGCAGTGCTAGAACAGGGGGAGTAATCGATGGCTACACCTTC	CSARTGGVIDGYTF
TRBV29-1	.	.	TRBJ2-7	TGCAGCGTTGATTCCTCGGGCCAGTACTTC	CSVDSSGQYF
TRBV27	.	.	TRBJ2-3	TGTGCCAGCAACCCCTGGCCCACAGATACGCAGTATTTT	CASNPWPTDTQYF
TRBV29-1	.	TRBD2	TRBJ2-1	TGCAGCGTTGAATGGCTAGCGGGGGGGCCCTTCTACAATGAGCAGTTCTTC	CSVEWLAGGPFYNEQFF
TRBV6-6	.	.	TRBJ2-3	TGTGCCAGCAGGAACCAAGATACGCAGTATTTT	CASRNQDTQYF
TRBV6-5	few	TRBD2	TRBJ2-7	TGTGCCAGCAGTCCGACTAGCGGGAGCCCTTACGAGCAGTACTTC	CASSPTSGSPYEQYF
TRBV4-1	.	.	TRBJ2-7	TGCGCCAGCAGAAGGAGCTCCTACAATGAGCAGTACTTC	CASRRSSYNEQYF
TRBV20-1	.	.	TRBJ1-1	TGCAGTGCTAGAACAGGCGGAAGAGGGACTGAAGCTTTCTTT	CSARTGGRGTEAFF
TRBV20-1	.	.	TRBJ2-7	TGCAGTGTATACACTTATTACGAGCAGTACTTC	CSVYTYYEQYF
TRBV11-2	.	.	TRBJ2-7	TGTGCCAGCAGCTTTGAACGCTACGAGCAGTACTTC	CASSFERYEQYF
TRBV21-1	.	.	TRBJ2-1	TGTGCCAGCAGCAAAGAATTAAGGTCTAGCGCGAAAGGGGGCGAGCAGTTCTTC	CASSKELRSSAKGGEQFF
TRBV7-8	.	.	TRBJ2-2	TGTGCCAGCAGCCCCAGATCTAAGAGGAACACCGGGGAGCTGTTTTTT	CASSPRSKRNTGELFF
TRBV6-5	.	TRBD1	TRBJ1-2	TGTGCCAGCAGTGCAGGGGGCATCTATGGCTACACCTTC	CASSAGGIYGYTF
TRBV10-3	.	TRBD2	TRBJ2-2	TGTGCCATCAGTGAGCGGGAGACTAGCGGGAGGGCCTCGAACACCGGGGAGCTGTTTTTT	CAISERETSGRASNTGELFF
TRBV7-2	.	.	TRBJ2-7	TGTGCCAGCAGCTTAGGACCGGGGGCAGGGAGAGATACGCAGTACTTC	CASSLGPGAGRDTQYF
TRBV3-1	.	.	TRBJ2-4	TGTGCCAGCAGCCAAGCGGAAGGGGATCTAGCCAAAAACATTCAGTACTTC	CASSQAEGDLAKNIQYF
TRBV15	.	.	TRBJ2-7	TGTGCCACCAGGGACCTGTACAATGAGCAGTACTTC	CATRDLYNEQYF
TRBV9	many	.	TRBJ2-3	TGTGCCAGCAGCGTAGATATGGCAGGTGGCACAGATACGCAGTATTTT	CASSVDMAGGTDTQYF
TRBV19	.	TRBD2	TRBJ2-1	TGTGCCACCGACCCGTTCGCGGGAGGGCCTGTCGGGCAGTTCTTC	CATDPFAGGPVGQFF
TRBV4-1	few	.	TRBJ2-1	TGCGCCAGCAGCCAAGCCATCCGGGGCGAGGACAATGAGCAGTTCTTC	CASSQAIRGEDNEQFF
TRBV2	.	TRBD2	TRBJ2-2	TGTGCCAGCAGTCTCCTAGCGGGAGGTACTACACTTAACACCGGGGAGCTGTTTTTT	CASSLLAGGTTLNTGELFF
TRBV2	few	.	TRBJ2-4	TGTGCCAGCGGCCCGACCCAACAGTACTTC	CASGPTQQYF
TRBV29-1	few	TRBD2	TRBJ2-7	TGCAGCGCCCGGGGGGGGTTCAGAGCGGAGCAGTACTTC	CSARGGFRAEQYF
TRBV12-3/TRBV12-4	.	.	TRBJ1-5	TGTGCCAGCACTCACCCCGGGGCAGAGAATTACAATCAGCATTTT	CASTHPGAENYNQHF
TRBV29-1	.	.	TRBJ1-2	TGCAGCGTTGAAAGCAGGGAGGACTATGGCTACACCTTC	CSVESREDYGYTF
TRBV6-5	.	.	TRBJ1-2	TGTGCCAGCAGACGGACAGTTGACTATGGCTACACCTTC	CASRRTVDYGYTF
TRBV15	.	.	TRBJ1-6	TGTGCCACCAGCAGAGTAGGGCAGGCGATCTCACCCCTCCACTTT	CATSRVGQAISPLHF
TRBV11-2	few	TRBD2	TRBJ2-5	TGTGCCAGCAGCCTAACAGGCGGGGGGGCCTCCCTCCAAGAGACCCAGTACTTC	CASSLTGGGASLQETQYF
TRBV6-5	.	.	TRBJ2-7	TGTGCCAGCAGTCCACTCACCGGGGTTTCCGAGCAGTACTTC	CASSPLTGVSEQYF
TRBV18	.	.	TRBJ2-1	TGTGCCAGCTCGAATCTCGGGGCGGCCGACTCCTACAATGAGCAGTTCTTC	CASSNLGAADSYNEQFF
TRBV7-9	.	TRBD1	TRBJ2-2	TGTGCCAGCAGCGACCGGGACAGTGATCCCGGGGAGCTGTTTTTT	CASSDRDSDPGELFF
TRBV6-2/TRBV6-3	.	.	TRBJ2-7	TGTGCCAGCAGTTATATCCCGGGCACCTACGAGCAGTACTTC	CASSYIPGTYEQYF
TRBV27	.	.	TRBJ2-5	TGTGCCAGCAGTTCCGGGACCCATCCAAGGGAGACCCAGTACTTC	CASSSGTHPRETQYF
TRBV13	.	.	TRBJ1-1	TGTGCCAGCAGCTTGGCCGGGACAACGAACACTGAAGCTTTCTTT	CASSLAGTTNTEAFF
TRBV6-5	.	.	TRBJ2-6	TGTGCCAGCAGTTACTCGACCGGGCAGAATGGGGCCAACGTCCTGACTTTC	CASSYSTGQNGANVLTF
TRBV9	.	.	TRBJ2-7	TGTGCCAGCAGCCCTATAGGGTCGCGGGGCTACGAGCAGTACTTC	CASSPIGSRGYEQYF
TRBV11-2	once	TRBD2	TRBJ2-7	TGTGCCAGCAGCTCAACTAGCGGGGTCTCCTACGAGCAGTACTTC	CASSSTSGVSYEQYF
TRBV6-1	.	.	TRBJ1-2	TGTGCCAGCAGTGAGCGACACGGAGACTATGGCTACACCTTC	CASSERHGDYGYTF
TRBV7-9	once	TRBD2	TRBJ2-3	TGTGCCAGCAGCTCCGGACTAGCGGGAGGCCATAGCACAGATACGCAGTATTTT	CASSSGLAGGHSTDTQYF
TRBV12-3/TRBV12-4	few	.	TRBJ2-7	TGTGCCAGCAGTTTACAGCGAACCTGGGACGAGCAGTACTTC	CASSLQRTWDEQYF
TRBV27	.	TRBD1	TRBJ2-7	TGTGCCAGCAGTAGGGAAACAGGGGGTCTGTCCGAGCAGTACTTC	CASSRETGGLSEQYF